This T cell receptor beta chain was identified in a study of tumor and adjacent non-tumor tissue in lung cancer. Study findings and constraints: In normal lung, the top 100 clones were significantly more dominant than in tumor.

No cell sorting was done before RNA was extracted from the tissue. In the case of this clonotype: The antigen is unknown. The germline gene is not matched at one end of the junction; a read error may be the cause.

A modified ARM-PCR protocol with three rounds of nested PCR amplified TCRbeta. TCRdb recomputed calls from the multiplex PCR reads with MiXCR, one row per CDR3 protein. The sample includes 65,000 to 95,000 distinct CDR3 sequences, roughly 70% of them seen just once. Sample: lung tumor tissue. This clonotype was obtained from a woman in her 70s with non-small cell lung cancer.

Written as DNA, the CDR3 is TGTGCCAGCAGTCGAGTAGCGGGAGGCGTCAATGGGCAGTTCTTC. Its protein product is CASSRVAGGVNGQFF. V and J are TRBV12-3 or TRBV12-4 and TRBJ2-1, with 10 nucleotides matching TRBD2. This CDR3 is built from 15 residues.